The 3 T cell receptor beta chains below were found in one sample sequenced in a study of control samples from healthy donors and cancer patients. The repertoire was sequenced with immunoSEQ multiplex PCR; TCRdb's copy has only in-frame clones and lacks some. Of about 63,000 clones listed, 70% to 90% are singletons. The sample comprised PBMCs. These receptors originate from a woman in her sixties with lung cancer.

The rearrangement uses TRBV19 and TRBJ2-7; the match to TRBD2 covers 11 bases. Germline values: CDR1 LNHDA, CDR2 SQIVND (reference sequence). The V and J ends lost 5 bases and 7 bases, in that order; junction bases with no gene match: 10. The CDR3 is 15 residues long. In nucleotides, the CDR3 is TGTGCCAGTAGTCAACTAGCGGGGGCCCACTATGAGCAGTACTTC. Translation: CASSQLAGAHYEQYF.

Comments on this clone: The junction departs from the called germline gene at one end, perhaps through a read error. This sequence joins TRBV25-1 and TRBJ2-2, with 10 nucleotides matching TRBD1. Looked up from germline, CDR1 is MGHDK and CDR2 is SYGVNS. CDR3 size: 16 residues. Here the CDR3 reads CASSDWTGGNAGELFF. CDR3 nucleotide sequence: TGTGCCAGCAGTGATTGGACAGGGGGGAACGCCGGGGAGCTGTTTTTT. Full variable domain (missing parts from reference TRBV25-1 and TRBJ2-2): EADIYQTPRYLVIGTGKKITLECSQTMGHDKMYWYQQDPGMELHLIHYSYGVNSTEKGDLSSESTVSRIRTEHFPLTLESARPSHTSQYLCASSDWTGGNAGELFFGEGSRLTVL.

J is TRBJ2-1 and V is TRBV21-1; the listed D gene, TRBD2, was not tested against the DNA. TRBV21-1 is deemed a pseudogene. This CDR3 has 16 residues. This CDR3 reads CASTRGAGGEDNEQFF. Here the CDR3 DNA reads TGTGCCAGCACCCGGGGGGCGGGAGGAGAAGACAATGAGCAGTTCTTC.